What follows is one TCR beta chain and its context. This specimen comes from a study of blood T cell repertoires in COVID-19. The germline V gene encodes CDR1 SEHNR and CDR2 FQNEAQ (reference sequence). The V and J ends lost 5 bases and 7 bases respectively, with 24 bases between them. CDR3 length: 17 amino acids. The table came from immunoSEQ multiplex PCR; TCRdb's copy has only in-frame clones and leaves some out. This table holds some 170,000 clones, roughly 88% found once. The chain carries TRBV7-9 and TRBJ2-4, with D tentatively TRBD1 (6 bases). The clonotype comes from a man aged 50 to 60 who had recovered from COVID-19. The sequencing sample was made of PBMCs or T cells enriched from blood (not recorded which). The CDR3 here is CASSREWTAGGRNIQYF. The CDR3 DNA reads as TGTGCCAGCAGCCGCGAGTGGACAGCAGGTGGAAGGAACATTCAGTACTTC.